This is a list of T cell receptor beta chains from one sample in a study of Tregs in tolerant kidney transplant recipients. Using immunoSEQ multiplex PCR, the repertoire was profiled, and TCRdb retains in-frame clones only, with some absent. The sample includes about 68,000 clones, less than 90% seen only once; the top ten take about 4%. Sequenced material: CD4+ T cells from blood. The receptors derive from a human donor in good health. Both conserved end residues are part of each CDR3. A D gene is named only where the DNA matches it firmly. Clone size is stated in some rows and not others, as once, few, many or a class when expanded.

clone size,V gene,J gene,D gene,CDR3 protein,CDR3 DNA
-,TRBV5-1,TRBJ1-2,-,CASSSGGRYGYTF,TGCGCCAGCAGCTCCGGGGGCCGGTACGGCTACACCTTC
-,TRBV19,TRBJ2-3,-,CASRGPLGADTQYF,TGTGCCAGTAGGGGACCGCTGGGAGCAGATACGCAGTATTTT
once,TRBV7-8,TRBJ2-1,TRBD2,CASSLAVFSGGDYNEQFF,TGTGCCAGCAGCTTAGCGGTGTTTAGCGGGGGGGATTACAATGAGCAGTTCTTC
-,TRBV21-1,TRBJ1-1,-,CASSGQGTNTEAFF,TGTGCCAGCAGCGGACAGGGAACGAACACTGAAGCTTTCTTT
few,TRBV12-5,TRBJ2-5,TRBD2,CASGFSGGPGTQYF,TGTGCTAGTGGTTTCTCGGGGGGGCCAGGGACCCAGTACTTC
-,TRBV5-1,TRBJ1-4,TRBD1,CASSGTGVRGKEKLFF,TGCGCCAGCAGCGGGACAGGGGTTCGGGGGAAGGAAAAACTGTTTTTT
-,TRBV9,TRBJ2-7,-,CASSVEARGFIYEQYF,TGTGCCAGCAGCGTAGAGGCTAGGGGTTTTATCTACGAGCAGTACTTC
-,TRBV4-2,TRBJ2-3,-,CASSPGVAAATQYF,TGTGCCAGCAGCCCCGGAGTGGCGGCCGCGACGCAGTATTTT
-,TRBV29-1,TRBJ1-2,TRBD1,CSVAGQLYGYTF,TGCAGCGTCGCGGGACAGCTCTATGGCTACACCTTC
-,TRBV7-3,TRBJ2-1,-,CASSSVGLNGGSSYNEQFF,TGTGCCAGCAGCTCCGTAGGCCTTAACGGAGGTAGCTCCTACAATGAGCAGTTCTTC
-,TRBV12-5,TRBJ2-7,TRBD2,CASKIGGTSGYEQYF,TGTGCTAGTAAAATCGGAGGGACTAGCGGCTACGAGCAGTACTTC
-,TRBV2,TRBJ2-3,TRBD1,CASSELGQGADTQYF,TGTGCCAGCAGTGAATTGGGACAGGGGGCAGATACGCAGTATTTT
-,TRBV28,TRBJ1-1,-,CASSLWSVMNTEAFF,TGTGCCAGCAGTTTATGGTCCGTTATGAACACTGAAGCTTTCTTT
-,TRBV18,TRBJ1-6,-,CASSPGPSNSPLHF,TGTGCCAGCTCACCTGGTCCGAGTAATTCACCCCTCCACTTT
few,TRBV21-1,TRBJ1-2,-,CASSPGDGYRYTF,TGTGCCAGCAGCCCAGGGGATGGCTATCGCTACACCTTC
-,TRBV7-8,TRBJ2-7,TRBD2,CASSSPGRAGGIYEQYF,TGTGCCAGCAGCTCTCCCGGCCGGGCGGGGGGCATATACGAGCAGTACTTC
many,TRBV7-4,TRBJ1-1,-,CASSLWIEAFF,TGTGCCAGCAGCTTATGGATTGAAGCTTTCTTT
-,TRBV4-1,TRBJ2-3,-,CASSRAPGPDTDTQYF,TGCGCCAGCAGCCGAGCACCGGGACCAGATACAGATACGCAGTATTTT
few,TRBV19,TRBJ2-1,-,CASSIAAEINEQFF,TGTGCCAGTAGTATAGCGGCGGAGATCAATGAGCAGTTCTTC